These 24 T cell receptor beta chains were all obtained from the same sample, sequenced in a study of identical twins. From the 5' RACE reads, TCRdb called clonotypes with MiXCR, one entry per CDR3 protein. The data hold roughly 720,000 distinct CDR3 sequences, with roughly 18% observed a single time. This sample was also put to use in a study of T cells expressing NK-cell markers.

The sample comprised PBMCs. These receptors all come from a woman younger than 35 in good health.

This clonotype was seen only a few times. J is TRBJ1-4 and V is TRBV10-3, with TRBD1 as a possible D gene (6 bases). The CDR3 loop spans 15 amino acids. The germline CDR1 and CDR2 sequences are ENHRY and SYGVKD. The V and J ends lost 0 bases and 11 bases respectively, with 16 bases between them. CDR3 sequence reads: CAISESAGTPPKLFF. The CDR3 DNA reads as TGTGCCATCAGTGAGTCCGCCGGGACACCCCCCAAACTGTTTTTT.

This clonotype was recorded a few times. V usage is TRBV6-1 and J usage is TRBJ1-4; a weak D match, TRBD1 (5 bases). The CDR3 totals 14 residues. Germline-derived CDR1 and CDR2 are MNHNS and SASEGT. Trimming took off 6 bases at V and 3 bases at J, with 11 bases between the two ends. The CDR3 is CASSSRGPNEKLFF. The CDR3 nucleotides read TGTGCCAGCAGCTCCCGGGGCCCTAATGAAAAACTGTTTTTT.

The V call is TRBV9, the J call TRBJ2-1; TRBD1 agrees at 9 bases. Germline V gene data show CDR1 as SGDLS and CDR2 as YYNGEE. The CDR3 is 14 residues long. With 4 bases clipped from V and 9 bases from J, the junction kept 8 bases outside the gene matches. The CDR3 region has the DNA TGTGCCAGCAGCCCAAGGACAGGGGCGGGTGAGCAGTTCTTC. It encodes CASSPRTGAGEQFF. Together with reference TRBV9 and TRBJ2-1, the CDR3 gives the full variable domain: DSGVTQTPKHLITATGQRVTLRCSPRSGDLSVYWYQQSLDQGLQFLIQYYNGEERAKGNILERFSAQQFPDLHSELNLSSLELGDSALYFCASSPRTGAGEQFFGPGTRLTVL.

This clonotype showed up just a few times. The rearrangement links TRBV29-1 to TRBJ2-1, with 8 bases lining up with TRBD2. This CDR3 comprises 15 residues. Trimming took 7 bases from V and 8 from J; bases not matched to a gene: 16. Germline CDR1 is SQVTM and CDR2 is ANQGSEA. The chain's CDR3 is CSGRWAGGATDEQFF. The CDR3 coding sequence is TGCAGCGGGCGGTGGGCGGGGGGCGCGACCGATGAGCAGTTCTTC.

The chain couples TRBV7-2 to TRBJ2-1; 15 nucleotides agree with TRBD2. The germline CDR1 and CDR2 sequences are SGHTA and FQGNSA. The CDR3 runs 19 residues. Trimming at V came to 3 bases and at J to 6 bases, leaving 12 bases not matched to a gene. CDR3 protein: CASSLRGLAGGGMTNEQFF. CDR3 DNA sequence: TGTGCCAGCAGCTTGCGGGGACTAGCGGGGGGCGGGATGACCAATGAGCAGTTCTTC.

This clonotype has only one observation. The chain uses TRBV10-3 and TRBJ1-3, with a weak D call TRBD1 (5 bases). Germline V lookup: CDR1 ENHRY, CDR2 SYGVKD. Deletions cut 7 bases from V and 1 base from J, with 8 bases between. The CDR3 spans 13 residues. The CDR3 bases are TGTGCCATCATTCCAGGGTCTGGAAACACCATATATTTT. Translated: CAIIPGSGNTIYF.

This clonotype was observed a handful of times. V is TRBV7-3 and J is TRBJ2-1; 8 bases line up with TRBD2. Losses at the gene ends were 1 base for V and 9 bases for J; bases not matched to a gene: 8. The CDR3 loop spans 15 amino acids. In germline, CDR1 is SGHTA, CDR2 FQGTGA. CDR3 nucleotide sequence: TGTGCCAGCAGCTTAAAGACTAGCGTATATGCTGAGCAGTTCTTC. Protein sequence: CASSLKTSVYAEQFF.

The rearrangement links TRBV6-1 to TRBJ1-5; perhaps TRBD1 as D (6 bases). Trimming took 1 base from V and 9 from J, leaving 16 bases between them. This CDR3 has 15 residues. Germline V gene lookup returns CDR1 MNHNS and CDR2 SASEGT. CDR3 loop: CASSEGTAVGGPQHF. In DNA, the CDR3 is TGTGCCAGCAGTGAAGGGACAGCCGTTGGCGGGCCCCAGCATTTT.

This clonotype was counted only a few times. This chain uses TRBV12-3 or TRBV12-4 with TRBJ1-4, with 7 bases matching TRBD1. The V segment lost 5 bases and the J segment 8 bases; nucleotides outside the gene matches: 8. The CDR3 length is 14 residues. The CDR3 reads CASSRQGVREKLFF. DNA for the CDR3: TGTGCCAGCAGTCGACAGGGAGTACGGGAAAAACTGTTTTTT.

This clonotype was seen only a few times. The chain is built from TRBV7-3 and TRBJ2-7; D is uncertain. Trimming cost V 2 bases and J 5 bases, with 13 bases left between them. The CDR3 runs 14 residues. Germline CDR1 SGHTA, CDR2 FQGTGA. As DNA, the CDR3 is TGTGCCAGCAGCTTAGACCTAAGTTACGACGAGCAGTACTTC. Protein product: CASSLDLSYDEQYF.

This chain joins TRBV4-3 and TRBJ2-1, with D uncertain. V lost 1 base and J 0 bases, leaving 10 bases between the germline ends. The germline CDR1 and CDR2 sequences are LGHNA and YSLEER. This CDR3 comprises 16 residues. This chain's CDR3 is CASSQAHPSSYNEQFF. The CDR3 bases are TGCGCCAGCAGCCAAGCCCACCCGAGCTCCTACAATGAGCAGTTCTTC.

The rearrangement links TRBV6-6 to TRBJ2-3; D remains unclear. The V and J ends lost 7 bases and 6 bases respectively, with 17 bases between them. The germline CDR1 and CDR2 sequences are MNHNY and SVGAGI (reference sequence). The CDR3 consists of 14 residues. The DNA for the CDR3 is TGTGCCAGCACCGCCGCTGGCGTGGGGGATACGCAGTATTTT. This encodes CASTAAGVGDTQYF.

This clonotype was counted between two and nine times. This chain connects TRBV12-3 or TRBV12-4 to TRBJ2-3; tentative D call: TRBD2 (6 bases). The CDR3 extends over 14 amino acids. V lost 6 bases, J lost 2 bases, and 12 bases lay in between. CDR3 bases: TGTGCCAGCAGATTTAGCGGAGACACAGATACGCAGTATTTT. It yields the protein CASRFSGDTDTQYF.

This clonotype was seen a single time. The genes are TRBV12-3 or TRBV12-4 and TRBJ2-2; the D gene is possibly TRBD2 (6 bases). Trimming shortened V by 2 bases and J by 2 bases, and 9 bases separated the two germline ends. This CDR3 has 15 residues. The CDR3, as DNA: TGTGCCAGCAGTTTATACGGGGGAAACACCGGGGAGCTGTTTTTT. Translation gives CASSLYGGNTGELFF.

This clonotype showed up many times. The chain combines TRBV7-8 with TRBJ1-5; D is uncertain. This CDR3 region has 15 residues. Germline CDR1 is SGHVS and CDR2 is FQNEAQ. The V end lost 5 bases, the J end lost 1 base, and 12 bases lay between the germline ends. The CDR3 coding sequence is TGTGCCAGCAGCGGAGGGTTCGTCAGCAATCAGCCCCAGCATTTT. Residues: CASSGGFVSNQPQHF.

This clonotype was seen only a few times. This chain links TRBV12-3 or TRBV12-4 with TRBJ2-3, with D hard to call. This CDR3 has 15 residues. V lost 5 bases to trimming and J lost 2 bases, with 14 bases between them. CDR3 DNA: TGTGCCAGCAGTCCCGGACCGATCCCCACAGATACGCAGTATTTT. The encoded protein is CASSPGPIPTDTQYF.

The chain links TRBV7-9 to TRBJ2-1, with 7 bases matching TRBD1. Unmatched junction bases numbered 5, after V lost 6 bases and J lost 9 bases. CDR3 length equals 12 residues. Germline-derived CDR1 and CDR2 are SEHNR and FQNEAQ (reference sequence). The CDR3 sequence is CASRSTGIEQFF. CDR3 DNA sequence: TGTGCCAGCAGGTCGACAGGGATTGAGCAGTTCTTC.

This clonotype was counted between two and nine times. This chain uses TRBV10-1 with TRBJ2-3, with unresolved D. Germline V gene lookup returns CDR1 WNHNN and CDR2 SYGVQD (reference sequence). This CDR3 region has 13 residues. Trimming removed 4 bases from V and 6 bases from J, with 11 bases in between. CDR3 in DNA: TGCGCCAGCAGTGTGAGGAGAGTGGATACGCAGTATTTT. Its translation: CASSVRRVDTQYF.

The CDR3 loop reads CASSLVGIRTEAFF. The CDR3 nucleotides read TGTGCCAGCAGCTTGGTTGGGATTCGGACTGAAGCTTTCTTT. The chain joins TRBV5-6 to TRBJ1-1; the D is unclear. The CDR3 runs to 14 residues. The germline V gene has CDR1 SGHDT and CDR2 YYEEEE. V gave up 0 bases and J gave up 5 bases, with 11 bases separating them.

This clonotype has a count of ten or more. The J gene is TRBJ2-2, the V gene TRBV25-1; possibly TRBD1 for D (7 bases). From germline, CDR1 is MGHDK and CDR2 SYGVNS. This CDR3 spans 15 amino acids. Trimming stripped 6 bases from V and 4 bases from J, with 15 bases between. The chain's CDR3 is CASSRGEKGTGELFF. CDR3 nucleotides: TGTGCCAGCAGCAGGGGGGAAAAGGGCACCGGGGAGCTGTTTTTT.

This clonotype was observed a handful of times. The chain carries TRBV5-1 and TRBJ1-1; tentative D call: TRBD1 (5 bases). This CDR3 has 16 amino acids. The V end was cut by 1 base, the J end by 4 bases, with 17 bases between. Germline-derived CDR1 and CDR2 are SGHRS and YFSETQ. CDR3 nucleotide sequence: TGCGCCAGCAGCTTGTTGAGGAGTACGGGGGGCACTGAAGCTTTCTTT. Protein: CASSLLRSTGGTEAFF.

The chain has TRBV20-1 and TRBJ2-3; 8 nucleotides line up with TRBD1. The CDR3 is 16 residues long. Germline V gene sequence: CDR1 DFQATT, CDR2 SNEGSKA (reference sequence). Trimming removed 5 bases from V and 7 bases from J; junction bases left unmatched: 17. CDR3 sequence reads: CSAGPLGQADGNTQYF. CDR3 nucleotide sequence: TGCAGTGCTGGACCCCTGGGACAGGCGGATGGAAATACGCAGTATTTT.

The chain joins TRBV20-1 to TRBJ1-5; 8 bases match TRBD1. V dropped 4 bases and J dropped 5; count of bases not matched to a gene: 4. This CDR3 contains 13 residues. Germline CDR1 and CDR2: DFQATT and SNEGSKA (reference sequence). This CDR3 reads CSATGGADQPQHF. The CDR3 DNA reads as TGCAGTGCTACAGGGGGCGCAGATCAGCCCCAGCATTTT.

A remark on this clonotype: Sequence at one end of the junction differs from germline and may be a read error. This chain uses TRBV12-3 or TRBV12-4 with TRBJ1-5, with a possible D match to TRBD1 (6 bases). This CDR3 has 18 amino acids. The CDR3 here is CTSSLGVSWGAGGQPQHF. The CDR3 nucleotides read TGTACCAGCAGTTTAGGCGTTAGTTGGGGGGCAGGAGGACAGCCCCAGCATTTT.